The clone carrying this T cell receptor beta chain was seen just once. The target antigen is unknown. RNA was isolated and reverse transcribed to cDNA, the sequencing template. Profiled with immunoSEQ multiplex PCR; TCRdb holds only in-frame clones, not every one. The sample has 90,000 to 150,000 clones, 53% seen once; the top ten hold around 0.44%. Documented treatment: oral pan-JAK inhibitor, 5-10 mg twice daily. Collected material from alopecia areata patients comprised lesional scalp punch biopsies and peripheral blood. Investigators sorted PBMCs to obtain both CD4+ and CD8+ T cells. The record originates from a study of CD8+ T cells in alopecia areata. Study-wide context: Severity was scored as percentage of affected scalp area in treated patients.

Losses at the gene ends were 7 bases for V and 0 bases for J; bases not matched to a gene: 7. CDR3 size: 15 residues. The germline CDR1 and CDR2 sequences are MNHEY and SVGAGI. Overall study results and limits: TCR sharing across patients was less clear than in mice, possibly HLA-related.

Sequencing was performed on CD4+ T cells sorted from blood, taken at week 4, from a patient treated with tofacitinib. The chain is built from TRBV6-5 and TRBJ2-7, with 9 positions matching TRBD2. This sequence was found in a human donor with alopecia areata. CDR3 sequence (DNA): TGTGCCAGCAATTCTGCGGGAGGGGGCTCCTACGAGCAGTACTTC. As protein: CASNSAGGGSYEQYF.